This entry lists 23 T cell receptor beta chains sequenced from one sample in a study of T cells after yellow fever vaccination. TCRdb itself ran the 5' RACE reads through MiXCR, one entry per CDR3 protein. The sample lists 110,000 to 150,000 distinct CDR3 sequences, just over 6.5% occurring once. This specimen consisted of CD4+ T cells sorted from PBMCs, obtained 10 days after the yellow fever booster vaccination. All receptors derive from a man between 25 and 39 years old who received the YFV17D yellow fever vaccine.

In its sample, this clonotype was seen many times. The CDR3 DNA is TGTGCCACCAGCAGATCAACCGGGACTAGCGCCTCCTACAATGAGCAGTTCTTC. Encoded protein: CATSRSTGTSASYNEQFF. V and J are TRBV15 and TRBJ2-1; 10 bases map to TRBD2. CDR3 size: 18 residues. J lost 0 bases, V lost 2 bases, and 7 bases had no gene match. Germline-derived CDR1 and CDR2 are LNHNV and YYDKDF (reference sequence).

This clonotype has at least ten counts. V is TRBV7-9 and J is TRBJ1-4; TRBD1 matches 7 bases. This CDR3 comprises 15 residues. V was pared by 5 bases and J by 6 bases, with 9 bases of the junction left unmatched. CDR1 and CDR2 from the germline V gene are SEHNR and FQNEAQ (reference sequence). CDR3 in amino acids: CASSGTGTAYEKLFF. The CDR3 region has the DNA TGTGCCAGCAGCGGGACCGGGACAGCCTATGAAAAACTGTTTTTT.

This clonotype was seen at least ten times. This sequence joins TRBV7-2 and TRBJ2-7; D tentatively fits TRBD1 or TRBD2 (5 bases each). The CDR3 runs 14 residues. Germline-derived CDR1 and CDR2 are SGHTA and FQGNSA. The V end lost 7 bases, the J end lost 2 bases, and 15 bases lay between the germline ends. The CDR3 loop reads CASTTGTNTYEQYF. CDR3 DNA sequence: TGTGCCAGCACCACCGGGACGAATACCTACGAGCAGTACTTC. Variable domain in full (rest from reference TRBV7-2 and TRBJ2-7): GAGVSQSPSNKVTEKGKDVELRCDPISGHTALYWYRQSLGQGLEFLIYFQGNSAPDKSGLPSDRFSAERTGGSVSTLTIQRTQQEDSAVYLCASTTGTNTYEQYFGPGTRLTVT.

Comments on this clonotype: The conserved final phenylalanine or tryptophan is absent from the CDR3, which likely points to a read error. The chain couples TRBV11-3 to TRBJ2-5; D is possibly TRBD2 (6 bases). This CDR3 is built from 16 residues. Trimming left V 5 bases short and J 7 bases short, with 23 bases between. Per the germline V gene, CDR1 is SGHNT and CDR2 is YENEEA. The CDR3 DNA follows: TGTGCCAGCAGCCGGACCGGGGGACCGCTCGGAGGGACCCAGTACTCC. This translates into CASSRTGGPLGGTQYS.

This clonotype occurred many times. The V gene is TRBV20-1, the J gene TRBJ1-3, with D unresolved. The V end was cut by 8 bases, the J end by 4 bases, with 9 bases between. The CDR3 has 11 residues. The germline V gene encodes CDR1 DFQATT and CDR2 SNEGSKA (reference sequence). The CDR3 loop is CSWEFGNTIYF. CDR3 DNA: TGCAGTTGGGAATTCGGAAACACCATATATTTT.

This clonotype came up many times. The rearrangement links TRBV29-1 to TRBJ1-1; 7 bases line up with TRBD1. Looked up from germline, CDR1 is SQVTM and CDR2 is ANQGSEA. V trimming: 6 bases; J trimming: 0 bases; junction bases outside the gene matches: 4. This CDR3 is 13 amino acids long. For the CDR3, the DNA is TGCAGCGTGTACAGGGGCGTGAACACTGAAGCTTTCTTT. It codes for CSVYRGVNTEAFF.

This clonotype has ten or more counts. The chain uses TRBV10-3 and TRBJ2-2; 11 nucleotides align to TRBD2. Germline trimming cut 7 bases from V and 7 bases from J; bases unmatched to any gene: 14. In germline, CDR1 is ENHRY, CDR2 SYGVKD. The CDR3 runs 17 residues. The CDR3 bases are TGTGCCATCAAGGGTTCAACTAGCGGGAGTTGGAACGGGGAGCTGTTTTTT. It yields the protein CAIKGSTSGSWNGELFF.

Many counts were recorded for this clonotype. The CDR3 protein is CASSVQPGSNEKLFF. Here the CDR3 DNA reads TGTGCCAGCAGCGTACAGCCGGGTTCTAATGAAAAACTGTTTTTT. The chain has TRBV9 and TRBJ1-4, with unresolved D. The germline V and J ends were trimmed by 1 base and 3 bases, with 10 bases remaining between them. Per the germline V gene, CDR1 is SGDLS and CDR2 is YYNGEE. The CDR3 has 15 residues.

This clonotype came up many times. At one end, the junction sequence differs from germline, possibly due to a read error. The genes are TRBV6-5 and TRBJ2-1; TRBD2 aligns across 7 bases. The germline V gene encodes CDR1 MNHEY and CDR2 SVGAGI. The CDR3 covers 14 residues. In DNA, the CDR3 is TGTGCCAGCAGTTATAGGGCGGGAGAGGGCGTCGTGATCTTC. It encodes CASSYRAGEGVVIF.

This clonotype was detected many times. This sequence joins TRBV5-1 and TRBJ2-1, with 7 bases matching TRBD2. With 0 bases clipped from V and 3 bases from J, the junction kept 3 bases outside the gene matches. Germline values: CDR1 SGHRS, CDR2 YFSETQ. The CDR3 sequence is 15 residues long. The CDR3 region has the DNA TGCGCCAGCAGCTTGGCCTTAGCGGGCTACAATGAGCAGTTCTTC. Amino acid sequence: CASSLALAGYNEQFF. The entire variable domain, with the rest obtained from reference TRBV5-1 and TRBJ2-1, is as follows: KAGVTQTPRYLIKTRGQQVTLSCSPISGHRSVSWYQQTPGQGLQFLFEYFSETQRNKGNFPGRFSGRQFSNSRSEMNVSTLELGDSALYLCASSLALAGYNEQFFGPGTRLTVL.

There are a few counts of this clonotype. This sequence joins TRBV27 and TRBJ1-5; no definite D call. This CDR3 has 13 residues. The V end lost 2 bases, the J end lost 0 bases, and 2 bases lay between the germline ends. Germline values: CDR1 MNHEY, CDR2 SMNVEV (reference sequence). The CDR3 coding sequence is TGTGCCAGCAGTTTAATTAGCAATCAGCCCCAGCATTTT. Its protein is CASSLISNQPQHF.

This clonotype occurred many times. The chain has TRBV12-5 and TRBJ2-2; the D is unclear. Germline loops: CDR1 LGHNT, CDR2 FRNRAP. This CDR3 has 12 amino acids. Trimming removed 5 bases at V and 6 bases at J, with 7 bases between. CDR3 loop: CASGGDSGELFF. In nucleotides, the CDR3 is TGTGCTAGTGGTGGAGACTCCGGGGAGCTGTTTTTT.

The rearrangement links TRBV29-1 to TRBJ2-3, with TRBD2 matching over 13 bases. V dropped 6 bases and J dropped 7; count of bases not matched to a gene: 10. CDR3 size: 15 residues. In germline, CDR1 is SQVTM, CDR2 ANQGSEA. The CDR3 region has the DNA TGCAGCGTAGAAATTGGGACTAGCGGGACAAATACGCAGTATTTT. It translates to CSVEIGTSGTNTQYF.

Regarding this clonotype: Since a much larger clone is just one base distant, this may be a read error. This sequence joins TRBV6-6 and TRBJ2-1; D is uncertain. Germline CDR1 is MNHNY and CDR2 is SVGAGI (reference sequence). V gave up 0 bases and J gave up 14 bases, with 14 bases separating them. CDR3 size: 13 residues. Written as DNA, the CDR3 is TGTGCCAGCAGTTACTCTTCTGAGGAAGTGAAGTTCTTC. Translating gives CASSYSSEEVKFF.

The V gene is TRBV20-1, the J gene TRBJ2-4; tentatively, D is TRBD2 (6 bases). The length of the CDR3 is 16 residues. Trimming stripped 4 bases from V and 1 base from J, with 17 bases between. Germline V CDR1 and CDR2: DFQATT, SNEGSKA (reference sequence). The DNA of the CDR3 is TGCAGTGCTAAACGGTCGGGGGAAGGGGCCAAAAACATTCAGTACTTC. This encodes CSAKRSGEGAKNIQYF.

This clonotype was seen many times. The genes are TRBV7-2 and TRBJ2-7; 8 bases map to TRBD1. Germline-derived CDR1 and CDR2 are SGHTA and FQGNSA. The trim removed 2 bases at V and 5 bases at J, leaving 8 bases unmatched. This CDR3 comprises 15 residues. The CDR3 sequence is CASSLTGTGLHEQYF. CDR3 bases: TGTGCCAGCAGCTTAACCGGGACAGGCCTTCACGAGCAGTACTTC.

This clonotype was seen ten or more times. The rearrangement joins TRBV20-1 to TRBJ2-1, with unresolved D. Trimming stripped 6 bases from V and 8 bases from J, with 20 bases between. The CDR3 has 14 amino acids. Germline CDR1 is DFQATT and CDR2 is SNEGSKA (reference sequence). The CDR3 DNA is TGCAGTGCCCCTAACCGGGCCCGCGGCTATGAGCAGTTCTTC. This encodes CSAPNRARGYEQFF.

This clonotype was detected many times. The V gene is TRBV25-1, the J gene TRBJ2-7, with 9 bases matching TRBD1. The CDR3 loop spans 14 amino acids. The J segment lost 3 bases and the V segment lost 4 bases, leaving 4 bases of the junction unmatched. Germline-derived CDR1 and CDR2 are MGHDK and SYGVNS. The CDR3 DNA is TGTGCCAGCAGTGGACAGGGGGTGCTCTACGAGCAGTACTTC. It yields the protein CASSGQGVLYEQYF.

This clonotype was seen many times. The rearrangement uses TRBV12-3 or TRBV12-4 and TRBJ2-5; D is possibly TRBD1 (5 bases). Deletions cut 5 bases from V and 4 bases from J, with 20 bases between. CDR3 size: 16 residues. CDR3 DNA: TGTGCCAGCAGTCCTAATTATGGGGCTGTAGGAGAGACCCAGTACTTC. Encoded protein: CASSPNYGAVGETQYF.

In its sample, this clonotype was seen many times. The chain is built from TRBV5-1 and TRBJ2-1; 12 bases are a match to TRBD1. Germline lookup yields CDR1 SGHRS and CDR2 YFSETQ. Unmatched junction bases numbered 8, after V lost 0 bases and J lost 7 bases. This CDR3 is built from 17 residues. CDR3 nucleotides: TGCGCCAGCAGCTTGGCAGGTGGGACAGGGGGCATGAATGAGCAGTTCTTC. Residues: CASSLAGGTGGMNEQFF.

This clonotype showed up many times. The V gene is TRBV9, the J gene TRBJ2-5; D perhaps matches TRBD2 (5 bases). Trimming cost V 0 bases and J 1 base, with 7 bases left between them. Germline CDR1 SGDLS, CDR2 YYNGEE. The CDR3 covers 14 residues. The CDR3 DNA reads as TGTGCCAGCAGCGTAGGAGGGATCCAAGAGACCCAGTACTTC. It translates to CASSVGGIQETQYF.

This clonotype turned up a few times. The chain joins TRBV6-5 to TRBJ2-3; D gene ambiguous. Germline V gene lookup returns CDR1 MNHEY and CDR2 SVGAGI. This CDR3 is built from 15 residues. With 2 bases removed from V and 0 bases from J, the gap between germline ends came to 9 bases. The CDR3: CASSYARPSTDTQYF. The CDR3 coding sequence is TGTGCCAGCAGTTACGCTAGACCGAGCACAGATACGCAGTATTTT.

This clonotype was seen repeatedly, ten times or more. The chain combines TRBV18 with TRBJ2-5; TRBD1 is a possible D gene (6 bases). CDR3 length equals 13 residues. Germline V CDR1 and CDR2: KGHSH, LQKENI. The ends were cut back, 3 bases at V and 5 bases at J, with 10 bases in the middle. This CDR3 reads CASSPRGRETQYF. CDR3 DNA sequence: TGTGCCAGCTCACCCAGGGGTCGGGAGACCCAGTACTTC.